The clone carrying this TCR beta chain appeared many times. What it recognizes is unknown. The data stem from a study of identical twins. The J segment lost 4 bases and the V segment lost 5 bases, leaving 5 bases of the junction unmatched. The V gene's germline CDR1 is SGHRS and CDR2 YFSETQ. CDR3 size: 14 residues. Carrying unique molecular identifiers, the cDNA also gained a universal primer site through template switching. TCRdb reprocessed the 5' RACE reads with MiXCR, giving one entry per CDR3 protein. Of fewer than 500,000 distinct CDR3 sequences listed, 20% to 25% were seen once; the top ten hold roughly 2.8%. Notes on the study in general: Carriage of fewer insertions was seen in abundant cord blood beta clonotypes, whereas memory repertoires showed none. Low generation-probability sequences were in excess among twin-shared out-of-frame alpha sequences.

These data were likewise used in another study, on T cells expressing NK-cell markers. That paper notes: Whether the expanded NKG2C+ T cell clones recognized HCMV remained unclear.

This chain uses TRBV5-1 with TRBJ2-7; TRBD1 aligns across 11 bases. The sequencing input was CD4+ T cells sorted from blood. The receptor comes from a woman younger than 30 in good health. CDR3 bases: TGCGCCAGCAGACCCGGGACAGGGGGTTACGAGCAGTACTTC. Translated: CASRPGTGGYEQYF.